This T cell receptor beta chain appears in the sequencing data of a study of spatial heterogeneity in lung cancer. Across the whole study: Sequence detection consistently recorded a greater number of beta-chain than alpha-chain sequences. On average, each unique TCR and UMI combination appeared more than ten times in raw reads.

This clonotype is medium-sized by share. Because the library targeted alpha chains, this beta chain is an off-target read whose size means little. Time point meaning: sample taken at primary tumor resection. Tumor, nontumor lung or frozen PBMC supplied whole RNA that was sequenced unsorted. The donors were approximately 65 patients with non-small cell lung cancer that was early-stage and untreated. TCRdb reanalysed the 5' RACE reads using MiXCR and keeps one entry per CDR3 protein. The table records 5,500 to 7,500 distinct CDR3 sequences, roughly 3.7% of them present only once. The CDR3 consists of 16 residues.

The origin of this receptor is a female donor with early-stage non-small cell lung cancer. The sequenced sample was normal lung tissue next to the tumor, obtained at surgery. The chain is built from TRBV21-1 and TRBJ1-6; the tabulated D call, TRBD1, remains unverified against the DNA. TRBV21-1 is labeled a pseudogene. CDR3 coding DNA: TGTGCCAGCGAAGTTGCCGGGACAGGGGTGGGTTCACCCCTCCACTTT. It codes for CASEVAGTGVGSPLHF.